This T cell receptor (beta chain) was sequenced during a study of blood T cells in healthy people across ages. Germline V CDR1 and CDR2: MNHEY, SMNVEV (reference sequence). Deletions cut 5 bases from V and 6 bases from J, with 19 bases between. The length of the CDR3 is 15 residues. A second PCR of about 7 to 12 cycles used a sample-barcoded 5' primer and a J-beta primer mix. TCRdb called the 5' RACE reads again in MiXCR, with one record for every CDR3 protein. The sample records roughly 680,000 distinct CDR3 sequences, about 50% being singletons. Sequenced material: blood. The chain joins TRBV27 to TRBJ2-5, with a weak D call TRBD1 (5 bases). This receptor was taken from a woman older than 75 in good health. The CDR3: CASSPTGKGLQTQYF. DNA for the CDR3: TGTGCCAGCAGTCCGACTGGAAAGGGGTTGCAGACCCAGTACTTC.